One sample yielded the 8 T cell receptor beta chains listed below, sequenced in a study of shared clonotypes between healthy human individuals. Generated by immunoSEQ multiplex PCR, the TCRdb table keeps only in-frame clones and is missing some. In the table there are about 2.1 million clones, about 94% of which are singletons. As defined, naive CD8 cells were CD45RO-negative and positively selected for CCR7, with terminally differentiated effector memory CD45RA+ cells excluded. The sample was naive CD8+ T cells from PBMCs. The origin of the receptors is a man aged 18 to 29 in good health. Some clones in this sample may be carry-over from other donors' samples.

The V gene is TRBV28, the J gene TRBJ2-6; possible D gene TRBD1, 6 bases. The CDR3 runs 19 residues. V gave up 0 bases and J gave up 0 bases, with 15 bases separating them. The germline V gene has CDR1 MDHEN and CDR2 SYDVKM. The CDR3 region has the DNA TGTGCCAGCAGTTTATGGGGGCCAGGGGATAGCTCTGGGGCCAACGTCCTGACTTTC. Amino acid sequence: CASSLWGPGDSSGANVLTF.

The chain links TRBV6-1 to TRBJ2-7, with D possibly called TRBD1 or TRBD2 (5 bases each). The germline gives CDR1 MNHNS, CDR2 SASEGT. CDR3 length: 14 residues. V was pared by 3 bases and J by 3 bases, with 12 bases between. The CDR3, as DNA: TGTGCCAGCAGTGAGAGGGGAGATGGCTACGAGCAGTACTTC. Amino acids: CASSERGDGYEQYF.

As concerns this clone: Other DNA sequences of this sample code for an identical CDR3. V gene TRBV19 combines with J gene TRBJ2-7, with TRBD1 identical over 8 bases. CDR1 LNHDA and CDR2 SQIVND come from the germline V gene (reference sequence). The CDR3 has 13 residues. V lost 6 bases to trimming and J lost 1 base; unmatched junction nucleotides: 2. The CDR3: CASRGTGSYEQYF. CDR3 DNA: TGTGCCAGTAGAGGGACAGGATCCTACGAGCAGTACTTC. The entire variable domain, with the rest obtained from reference TRBV19 and TRBJ2-7, is as follows: DGGITQSPKYLFRKEGQNVTLSCEQNLNHDAMYWYRQDPGQGLRLIYYSQIVNDFQKGDIAEGYSVSREKKESFPLTVTSAQKNPTAFYLCASRGTGSYEQYFGPGTRLTVT.

This clone was found once. This sequence joins TRBV19 and TRBJ1-4, with TRBD1 matching over 10 bases. The germline gives CDR1 LNHDA, CDR2 SQIVND (reference sequence). The CDR3 length is 16 residues. The V segment lost 4 bases and the J segment 6 bases; nucleotides outside the gene matches: 8. The CDR3 here is CASSTGTGEYDEKLFF. The DNA of the CDR3 is TGTGCCAGTAGTACCGGGACAGGGGAGTATGATGAAAAACTGTTTTTT.

In nucleotides, the CDR3 is TGTGCCAGCAGTGAAGCTTCTCTGACTAGGATCGAGCAGTACTTC. It specifies CASSEASLTRIEQYF. The chain employs TRBV6-1 and TRBJ2-7, with a weak D call TRBD2 (6 bases). Per the germline V gene, CDR1 is MNHNS and CDR2 is SASEGT. With 0 bases removed from V and 6 bases from J, the gap between germline ends came to 15 bases. This CDR3 has 15 residues.

In DNA, the CDR3 is TGTGCCAGCAGCTTTGGTGGGGGACTAGTTGACTATAATTCACCCCTCCACTTT. It specifies CASSFGGGLVDYNSPLHF. The rearrangement links TRBV7-9 to TRBJ1-6; the D gene is possibly TRBD1 (5 bases). Deletions cut 3 bases from V and 3 bases from J, with 18 bases between. The CDR3 sequence is 18 residues long. Germline V gene data show CDR1 as SEHNR and CDR2 as FQNEAQ (reference sequence).

The chain uses TRBV14 and TRBJ2-3, with D perhaps matching TRBD1 (5 bases). Looked up from germline, CDR1 is SGHDN and CDR2 is FVKESK. The CDR3 is 21 amino acids. V shed 0 bases and J shed 0 bases, with 25 bases lying between them. The CDR3 sequence: CASSQDFIYRSLPSSTDTQYF. CDR3 nucleotide sequence: TGTGCCAGCAGCCAAGATTTTATCTACAGGTCTCTCCCGTCTAGCACAGATACGCAGTATTTT.

The chain couples TRBV28 to TRBJ2-1; possible D gene TRBD2, 7 bases. The CDR3 is 15 amino acids. The ends were cut back, 5 bases at V and 3 bases at J, with 14 bases in the middle. CDR1 is MDHEN, CDR2 SYDVKM, per germline. DNA for the CDR3: TGTGCCAGCAGTCCGGGGGGCGGGAGCTACAATGAGCAGTTCTTC. Translating gives CASSPGGGSYNEQFF.